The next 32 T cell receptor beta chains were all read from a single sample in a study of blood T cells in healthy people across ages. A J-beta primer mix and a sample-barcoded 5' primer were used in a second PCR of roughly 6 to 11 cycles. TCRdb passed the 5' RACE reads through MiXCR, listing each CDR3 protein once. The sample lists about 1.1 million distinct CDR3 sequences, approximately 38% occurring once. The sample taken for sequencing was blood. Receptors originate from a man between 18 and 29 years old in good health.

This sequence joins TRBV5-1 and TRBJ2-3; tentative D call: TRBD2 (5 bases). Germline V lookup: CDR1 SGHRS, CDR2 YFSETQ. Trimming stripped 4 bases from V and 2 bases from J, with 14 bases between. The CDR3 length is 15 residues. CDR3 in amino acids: CASSEGNSATDTQYF. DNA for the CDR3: TGCGCCAGCAGCGAGGGAAACAGCGCCACAGATACGCAGTATTTT.

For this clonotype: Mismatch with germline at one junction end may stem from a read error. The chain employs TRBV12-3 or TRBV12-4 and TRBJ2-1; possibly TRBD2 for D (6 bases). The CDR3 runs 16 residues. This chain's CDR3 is CASSLVGRGSNKEQFF. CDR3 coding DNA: TGTGCCAGCAGTTTAGTCGGACGGGGGTCTAACAAGGAGCAGTTCTTC.

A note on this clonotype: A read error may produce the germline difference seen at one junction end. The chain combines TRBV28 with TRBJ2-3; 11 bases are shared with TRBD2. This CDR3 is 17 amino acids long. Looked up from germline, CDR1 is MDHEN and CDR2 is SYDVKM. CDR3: CAGSSHPGTSGTDTQYF. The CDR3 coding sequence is TGTGCCGGCAGTTCACACCCCGGGACTAGCGGTACAGATACGCAGTATTTT.

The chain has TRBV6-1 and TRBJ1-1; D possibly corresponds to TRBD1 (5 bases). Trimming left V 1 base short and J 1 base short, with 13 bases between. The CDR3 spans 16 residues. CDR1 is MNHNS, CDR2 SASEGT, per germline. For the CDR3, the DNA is TGTGCCAGCAGTGAAGGGGCAGGGAAATGGAACACTGAAGCTTTCTTT. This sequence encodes CASSEGAGKWNTEAFF.

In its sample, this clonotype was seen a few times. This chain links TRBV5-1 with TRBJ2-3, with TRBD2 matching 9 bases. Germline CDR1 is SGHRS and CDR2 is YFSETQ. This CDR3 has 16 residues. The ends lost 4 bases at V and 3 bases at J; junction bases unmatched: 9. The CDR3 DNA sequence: TGCGCCAGCAGCCCGCAACCGGGACTAGCTACAGATACGCAGTATTTT. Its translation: CASSPQPGLATDTQYF.

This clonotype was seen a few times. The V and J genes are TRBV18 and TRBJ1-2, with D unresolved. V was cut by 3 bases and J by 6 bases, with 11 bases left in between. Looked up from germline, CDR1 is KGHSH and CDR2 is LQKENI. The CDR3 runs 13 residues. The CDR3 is CASSPRGTDGYTF. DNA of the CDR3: TGTGCCAGCTCACCTCGGGGTACCGATGGCTACACCTTC.

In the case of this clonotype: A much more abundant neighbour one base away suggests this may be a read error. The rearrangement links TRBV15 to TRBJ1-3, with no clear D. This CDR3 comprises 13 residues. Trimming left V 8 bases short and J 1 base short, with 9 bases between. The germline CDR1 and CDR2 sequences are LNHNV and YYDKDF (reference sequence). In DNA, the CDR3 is TGTGCCACCGGTCAGACGTCTGGAAACACCATATATTTT. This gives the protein CATGQTSGNTIYF. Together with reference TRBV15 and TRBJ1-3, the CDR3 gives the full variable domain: DAMVIQNPRYQVTQFGKPVTLSCSQTLNHNVMYWYQQKSSQAPKLLFHYYDKDFNNEADTPDNFQSRRPNTSFCFLDIRSPGLGDTAMYLCATGQTSGNTIYFGEGSWLTVV.

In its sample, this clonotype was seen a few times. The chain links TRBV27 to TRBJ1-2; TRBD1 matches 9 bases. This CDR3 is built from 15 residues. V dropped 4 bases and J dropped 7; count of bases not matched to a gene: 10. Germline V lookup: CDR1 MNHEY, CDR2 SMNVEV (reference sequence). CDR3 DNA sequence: TGTGCCAGCAGTTATAGGTCGGGACAGGGCATTGGCTACACCTTC. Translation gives CASSYRSGQGIGYTF.

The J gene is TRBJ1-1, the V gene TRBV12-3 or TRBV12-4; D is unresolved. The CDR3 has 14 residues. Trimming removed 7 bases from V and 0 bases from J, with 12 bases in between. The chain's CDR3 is CASTTAGVNTEAFF. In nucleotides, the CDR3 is TGTGCCAGCACTACGGCGGGCGTGAACACTGAAGCTTTCTTT.

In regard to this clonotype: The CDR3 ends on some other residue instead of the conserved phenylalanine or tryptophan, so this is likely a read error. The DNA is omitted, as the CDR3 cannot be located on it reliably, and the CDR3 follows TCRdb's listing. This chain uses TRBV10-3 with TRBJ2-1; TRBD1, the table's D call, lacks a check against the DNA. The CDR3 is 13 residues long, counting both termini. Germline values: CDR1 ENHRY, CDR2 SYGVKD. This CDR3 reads CAISGTGKHTFGS.

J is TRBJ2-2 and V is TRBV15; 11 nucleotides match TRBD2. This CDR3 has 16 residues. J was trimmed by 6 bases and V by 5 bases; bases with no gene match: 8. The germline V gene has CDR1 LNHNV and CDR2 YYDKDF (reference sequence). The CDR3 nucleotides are TGTGCCACCAGCGTCAAAGGACTAGCGGGTTCCGGGGAGCTGTTTTTT. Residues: CATSVKGLAGSGELFF.

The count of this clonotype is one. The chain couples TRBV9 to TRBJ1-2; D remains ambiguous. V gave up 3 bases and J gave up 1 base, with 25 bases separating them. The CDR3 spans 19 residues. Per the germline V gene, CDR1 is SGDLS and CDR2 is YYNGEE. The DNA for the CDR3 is TGTGCCAGCAGCGCTCAGACGGGTGGCAACGAAGTATATAACTATGGCTACACCTTC. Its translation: CASSAQTGGNEVYNYGYTF.

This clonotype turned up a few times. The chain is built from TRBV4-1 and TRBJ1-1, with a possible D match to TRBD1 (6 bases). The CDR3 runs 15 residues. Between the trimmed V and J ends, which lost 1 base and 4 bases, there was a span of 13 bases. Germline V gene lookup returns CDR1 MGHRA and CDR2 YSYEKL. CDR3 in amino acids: CASSQVGGPVTEAFF. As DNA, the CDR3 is TGCGCCAGCAGCCAAGTTGGGGGGCCGGTCACTGAAGCTTTCTTT.

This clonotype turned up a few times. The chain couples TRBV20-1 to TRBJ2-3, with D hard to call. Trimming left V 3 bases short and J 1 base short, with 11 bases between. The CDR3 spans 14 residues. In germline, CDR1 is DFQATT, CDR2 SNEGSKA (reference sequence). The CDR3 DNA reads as TGCAGTGCTAGTCTGCCCCCTGGCACAGATACGCAGTATTTT. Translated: CSASLPPGTDTQYF.

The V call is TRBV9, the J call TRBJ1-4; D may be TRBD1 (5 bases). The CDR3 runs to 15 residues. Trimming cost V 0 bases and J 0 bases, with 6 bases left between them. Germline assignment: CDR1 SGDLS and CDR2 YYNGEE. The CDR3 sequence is CASSVEGATNEKLFF. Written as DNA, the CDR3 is TGTGCCAGCAGCGTAGAAGGGGCAACTAATGAAAAACTGTTTTTT.

The CDR3, as DNA: TGCGCCAGCAGCTTGGATTTTGGGGGCGACTATGGCTACACCTTC. It translates to CASSLDFGGDYGYTF. The chain joins TRBV5-1 to TRBJ1-2; TRBD1 is a possible D gene (6 bases). Per germline, CDR1 SGHRS and CDR2 YFSETQ. This CDR3 has 15 amino acids. V lost 0 bases, J lost 3 bases, and 12 bases lay in between.

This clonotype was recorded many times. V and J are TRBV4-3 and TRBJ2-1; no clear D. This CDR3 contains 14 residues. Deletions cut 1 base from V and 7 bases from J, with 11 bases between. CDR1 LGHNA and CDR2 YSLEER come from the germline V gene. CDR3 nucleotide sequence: TGCGCCAGCAGCCAAGGGAATGGACGGAATGAGCAGTTCTTC. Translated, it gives CASSQGNGRNEQFF.

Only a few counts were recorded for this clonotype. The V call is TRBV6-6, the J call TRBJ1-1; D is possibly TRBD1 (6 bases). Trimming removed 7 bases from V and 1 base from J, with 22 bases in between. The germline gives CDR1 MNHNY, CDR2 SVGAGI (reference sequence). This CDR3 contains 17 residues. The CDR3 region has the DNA TGTGCCAGCACCTCGCAGGGGAGGTTGTATCGGAACACTGAAGCTTTCTTT. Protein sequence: CASTSQGRLYRNTEAFF.

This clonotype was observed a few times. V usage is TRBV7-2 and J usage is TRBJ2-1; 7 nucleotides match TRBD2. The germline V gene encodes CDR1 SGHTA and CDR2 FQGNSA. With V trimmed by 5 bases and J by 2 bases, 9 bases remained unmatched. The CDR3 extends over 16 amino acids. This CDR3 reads CASSHFGTTAYNEQFF. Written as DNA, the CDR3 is TGTGCCAGCAGCCACTTTGGGACTACCGCCTACAATGAGCAGTTCTTC.

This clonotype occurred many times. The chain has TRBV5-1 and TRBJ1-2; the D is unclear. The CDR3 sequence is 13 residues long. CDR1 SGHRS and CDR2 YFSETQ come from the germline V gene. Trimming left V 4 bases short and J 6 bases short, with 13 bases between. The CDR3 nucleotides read TGCGCCAGCAGCCAAACAGCGAATGATGGCTACACCTTC. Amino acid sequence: CASSQTANDGYTF.

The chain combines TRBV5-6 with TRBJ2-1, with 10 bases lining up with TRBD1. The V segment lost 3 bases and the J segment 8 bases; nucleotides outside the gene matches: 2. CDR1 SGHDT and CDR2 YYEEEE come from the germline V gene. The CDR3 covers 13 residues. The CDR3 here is CASSSTGGDEQFF. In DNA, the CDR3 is TGTGCCAGCAGCTCGACAGGGGGCGATGAGCAGTTCTTC.

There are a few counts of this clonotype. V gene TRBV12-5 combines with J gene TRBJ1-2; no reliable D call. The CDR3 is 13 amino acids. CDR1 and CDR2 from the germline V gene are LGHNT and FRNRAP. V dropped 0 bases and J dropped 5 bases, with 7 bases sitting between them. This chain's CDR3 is CASGLVGLYGYTF. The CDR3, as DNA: TGTGCTAGTGGTTTGGTCGGACTATATGGCTACACCTTC.

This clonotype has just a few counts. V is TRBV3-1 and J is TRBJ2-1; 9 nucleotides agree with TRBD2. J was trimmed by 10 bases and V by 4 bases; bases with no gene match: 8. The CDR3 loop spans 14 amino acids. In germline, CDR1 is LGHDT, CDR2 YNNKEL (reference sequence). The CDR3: CASSRRTSDLEQFF. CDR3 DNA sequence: TGTGCCAGCAGCCGAAGGACTAGCGACCTAGAGCAGTTCTTC.

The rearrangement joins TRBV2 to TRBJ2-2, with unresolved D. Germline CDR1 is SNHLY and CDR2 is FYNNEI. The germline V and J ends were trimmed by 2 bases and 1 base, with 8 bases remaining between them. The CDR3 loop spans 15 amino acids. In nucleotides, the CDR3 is TGTGCCAGCAGTGAAAACAGCGTGAACACCGGGGAGCTGTTTTTT. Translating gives CASSENSVNTGELFF.

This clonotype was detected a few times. The CDR3 coding sequence is TGTGCCAGCAGTTTATCTAGCGGGGGGGCGAAGCAGTTCTTC. Residues: CASSLSSGGAKQFF. The chain recombines TRBV12-3 or TRBV12-4 with TRBJ2-1, with 12 nucleotides matching TRBD2. V shed 2 bases, J shed 11 bases, and the junction held 4 bases outside the gene matches. The CDR3 extends over 14 amino acids.

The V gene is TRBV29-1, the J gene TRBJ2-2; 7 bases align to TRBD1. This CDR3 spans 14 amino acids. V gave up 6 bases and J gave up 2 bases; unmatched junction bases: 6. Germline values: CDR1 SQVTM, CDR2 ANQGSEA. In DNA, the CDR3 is TGCAGCGTCGAGGACAGGACTAACACCGGGGAGCTGTTTTTT. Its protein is CSVEDRTNTGELFF.

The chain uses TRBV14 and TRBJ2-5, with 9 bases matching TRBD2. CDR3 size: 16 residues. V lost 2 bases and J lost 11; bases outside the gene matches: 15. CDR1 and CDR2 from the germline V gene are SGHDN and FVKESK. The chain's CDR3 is CASSQKGLAGNGEQYF. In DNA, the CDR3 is TGTGCCAGCAGCCAAAAAGGCCTAGCGGGGAACGGTGAGCAGTACTTC.

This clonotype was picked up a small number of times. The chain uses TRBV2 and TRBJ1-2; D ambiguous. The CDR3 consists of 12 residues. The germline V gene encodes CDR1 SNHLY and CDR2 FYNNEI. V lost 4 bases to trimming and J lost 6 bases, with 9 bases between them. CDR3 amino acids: CASSGRVNGYTF. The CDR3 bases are TGTGCCAGCAGTGGTAGGGTGAATGGCTACACCTTC.

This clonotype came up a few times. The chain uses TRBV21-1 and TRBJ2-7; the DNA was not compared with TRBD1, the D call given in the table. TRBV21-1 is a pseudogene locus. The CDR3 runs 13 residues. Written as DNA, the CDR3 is TGTGCCAGCCGACCCAGGGGAACGAGCGAGCAGTACTTC. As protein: CASRPRGTSEQYF.

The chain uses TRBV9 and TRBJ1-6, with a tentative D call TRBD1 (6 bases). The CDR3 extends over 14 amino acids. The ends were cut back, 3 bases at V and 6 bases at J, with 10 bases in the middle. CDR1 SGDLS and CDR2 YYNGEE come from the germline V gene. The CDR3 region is CASSEGGLNSPLHF. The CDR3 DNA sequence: TGTGCCAGCAGCGAGGGGGGGCTTAATTCACCCCTCCACTTT.

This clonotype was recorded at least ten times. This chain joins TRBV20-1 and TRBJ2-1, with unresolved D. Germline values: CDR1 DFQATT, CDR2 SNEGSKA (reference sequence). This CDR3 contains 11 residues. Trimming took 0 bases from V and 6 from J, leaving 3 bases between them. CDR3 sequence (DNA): TGCAGTGCTAGAGAGGGCAATGAGCAGTTCTTC. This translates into CSAREGNEQFF.

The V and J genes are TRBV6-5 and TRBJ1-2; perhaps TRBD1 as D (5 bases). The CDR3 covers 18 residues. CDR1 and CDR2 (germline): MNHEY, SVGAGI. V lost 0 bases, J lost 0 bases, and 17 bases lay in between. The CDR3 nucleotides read TGTGCCAGCAGTTACTCGATGGGAGGGGTGTCCACTAACTATGGCTACACCTTC. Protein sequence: CASSYSMGGVSTNYGYTF.